These 6 T cell receptor beta chains originate from one sample sequenced in a study of neoadjuvant nivolumab and ipilimumab in lung cancer. The method was immunoSEQ multiplex PCR; TCRdb's version includes in-frame clones alone and lacks a portion of them. Among about 29,000 clones, 75% to 80% were seen once, and the ten largest hold 18%. This material consisted of tumor tissue, taken after neoadjuvant nivolumab, alone or with ipilimumab, at or shortly before surgery. The origin of the receptors is an adult with non-small cell lung cancer.

The chain carries TRBV13 and TRBJ1-1, with TRBD1 matching 8 bases. Trimming cost V 7 bases and J 3 bases; bases outside gene matches: 13. Germline-derived CDR1 and CDR2 are PRHDT and FYEKMQ (reference sequence). There are 16 residues in the CDR3. The CDR3 protein is CASKTRPGGADTEAFF. The CDR3 DNA reads as TGTGCCAGCAAAACCCGTCCAGGGGGCGCGGACACTGAAGCTTTCTTT.

The rearrangement links TRBV29-1 to TRBJ1-1, with a tentative D call TRBD1 (6 bases). The CDR3 runs to 12 residues. Trimming took off 0 bases at V and 6 bases at J, with 8 bases between the two ends. Germline loops: CDR1 SQVTM, CDR2 ANQGSEA. In nucleotides, the CDR3 is TGCAGCGTTGAAGAGGGGGCGGCTGAAGCTTTCTTT. Protein: CSVEEGAAEAFF.

The chain has TRBV5-1 and TRBJ2-7; D not resolved. Between the trimmed V and J ends, which lost 0 bases and 5 bases, there was a span of 12 bases. This CDR3 is built from 14 residues. Per germline, CDR1 SGHRS and CDR2 YFSETQ. CDR3 DNA sequence: TGCGCCAGCAGCTTGGAGTCTCGGCTCCACGAGCAGTACTTC. Its protein product is CASSLESRLHEQYF.

The chain carries TRBV2 and TRBJ2-7; D remains ambiguous. V was clipped by 7 bases and J by 2 bases, with 15 bases between them. The CDR3 has 14 residues. CDR1 and CDR2 (germline): SNHLY, FYNNEI. CDR3 loop: CASTGQKFPYEQYF. The CDR3 DNA sequence: TGTGCCAGCACTGGGCAAAAGTTCCCCTACGAGCAGTACTTC.

The sample holds one count of this clone. This rearrangement joins TRBV7-2 to TRBJ1-2; D may be TRBD1 (5 bases). V was trimmed by 1 base and J by 5 bases, leaving 8 bases between them. The CDR3 contains 13 residues. CDR1 and CDR2 (germline): SGHTA, FQGNSA. The CDR3 region has the DNA TGTGCCAGCAGCTTAGACAGGCGATATGGCTACACCTTC. It yields the protein CASSLDRRYGYTF.

The chain links TRBV11-2 to TRBJ2-5; 9 bases align to TRBD1. The V gene's germline CDR1 is SGHAT and CDR2 FQNNGV. With 4 bases clipped from V and 1 base from J, the junction kept 7 bases outside the gene matches. CDR3 size: 16 residues. The chain's CDR3 is CASSSRLGQGQETQYF. The CDR3 DNA is TGTGCCAGCAGCTCGCGACTGGGACAGGGCCAAGAGACCCAGTACTTC.